Described below is a single T cell receptor beta chain sequence and its context. The germline CDR1 and CDR2 sequences are DFQATT and SNEGSKA (reference sequence). V was trimmed by 1 base and J by 0 bases, leaving 10 bases between them. The CDR3 has 15 amino acids. One entry per CDR3 protein results from TCRdb running MiXCR on the 5' RACE reads. Found here are about 300,000 distinct CDR3 sequences, around 3.9% of them singletons; the top ten hold roughly 24%. This sample is part of a study of T cells after yellow fever vaccination. The clonotype was recovered from a man younger than 30 who received the YFV17D yellow fever vaccine. Source: PBMCs, taken 5 days after the yellow fever booster vaccination. The J gene is TRBJ2-1, the V gene TRBV20-1; perhaps D is TRBD1 or TRBD2 (5 bases each). This chain's CDR3 is CSARGAGSSYNEQFF. The CDR3 bases are TGCAGTGCTAGAGGGGCAGGGAGCTCCTACAATGAGCAGTTCTTC.